The clone carrying this T cell receptor (beta chain) has just one count. The CDR3 loop spans 16 amino acids. Germline V gene lookup returns CDR1 KGHSH and CDR2 LQKENI. J was trimmed by 0 bases and V by 1 base; bases with no gene match: 4. The data derive from a study of blood T cell repertoires in COVID-19. Study in general: Whether acute or convalescent, the COVID-19 samples came from the United States, Italy and Spain. PBMCs, B-cell-depleted T cells, or T cells were the source of the cDNA or gDNA that made up the material.

Per the original data handling: Amplification from reference gene primers served as the basis for estimated nucleated cell counts. Libraries were prepared by immunoSEQ multiplex PCR; TCRdb keeps only in-frame clonotypes and omits some of them. For V, J and clone size, that table is used; D and trimming come from the DNA. The sample lists around 140,000 clones; around 81% were seen once. The clonotype originates from a human donor in a cohort sampled during active COVID-19. The sequencing sample was made of peripheral blood. This chain links TRBV18 with TRBJ1-1; the match to TRBD1 covers 8 bases. The CDR3 loop is CASSPRGQAMNTEAFF. The CDR3 DNA sequence: TGTGCCAGCTCACCACGGGGACAGGCTATGAACACTGAAGCTTTCTTT.